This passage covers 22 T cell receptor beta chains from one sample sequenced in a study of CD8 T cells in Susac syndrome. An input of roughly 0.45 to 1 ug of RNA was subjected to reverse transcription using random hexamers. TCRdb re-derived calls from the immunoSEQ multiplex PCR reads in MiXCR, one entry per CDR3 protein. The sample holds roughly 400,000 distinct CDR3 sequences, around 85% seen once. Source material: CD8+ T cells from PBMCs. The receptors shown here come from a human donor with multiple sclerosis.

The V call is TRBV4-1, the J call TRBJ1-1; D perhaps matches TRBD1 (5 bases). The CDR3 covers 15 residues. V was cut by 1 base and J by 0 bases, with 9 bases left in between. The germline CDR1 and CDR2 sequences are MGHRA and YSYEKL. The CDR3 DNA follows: TGCGCCAGCAGCCAAGGGCGGGGGTTGAACACTGAAGCTTTCTTT. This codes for CASSQGRGLNTEAFF.

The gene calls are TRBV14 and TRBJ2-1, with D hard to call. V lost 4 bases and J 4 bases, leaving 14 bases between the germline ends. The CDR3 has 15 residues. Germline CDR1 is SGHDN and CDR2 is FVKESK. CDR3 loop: CASSLLQALYNEQFF. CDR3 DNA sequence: TGTGCCAGCAGCCTGTTACAAGCCCTATACAATGAGCAGTTCTTC.

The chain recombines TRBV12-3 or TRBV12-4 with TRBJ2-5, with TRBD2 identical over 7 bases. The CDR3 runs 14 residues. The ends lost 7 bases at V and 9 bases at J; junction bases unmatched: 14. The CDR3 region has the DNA TGTGCCAGCACTACTTCAGCGGGATCACAGGCCCAGTACTTC. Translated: CASTTSAGSQAQYF.

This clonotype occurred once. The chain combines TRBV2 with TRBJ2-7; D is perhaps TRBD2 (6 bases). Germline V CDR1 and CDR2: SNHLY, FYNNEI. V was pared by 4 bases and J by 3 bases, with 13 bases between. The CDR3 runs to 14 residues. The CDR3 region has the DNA TGTGCCAGCAGTGGGCGGGACGTGTACTACGAGCAGTACTTC. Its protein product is CASSGRDVYYEQYF.

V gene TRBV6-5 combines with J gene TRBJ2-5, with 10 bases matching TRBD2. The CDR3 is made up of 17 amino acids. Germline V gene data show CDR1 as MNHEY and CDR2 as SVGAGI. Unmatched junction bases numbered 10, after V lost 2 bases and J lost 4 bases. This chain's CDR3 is CASSYPQREGHVETQYF. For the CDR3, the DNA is TGTGCCAGCAGTTACCCACAGCGGGAGGGCCATGTAGAGACCCAGTACTTC.

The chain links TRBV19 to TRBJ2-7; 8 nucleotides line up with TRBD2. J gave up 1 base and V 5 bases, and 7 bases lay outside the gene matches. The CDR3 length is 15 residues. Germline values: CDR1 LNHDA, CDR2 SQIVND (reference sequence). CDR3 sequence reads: CASSELAGPSYEQYF. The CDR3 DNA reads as TGTGCCAGTAGTGAGCTAGCGGGTCCATCCTACGAGCAGTACTTC.

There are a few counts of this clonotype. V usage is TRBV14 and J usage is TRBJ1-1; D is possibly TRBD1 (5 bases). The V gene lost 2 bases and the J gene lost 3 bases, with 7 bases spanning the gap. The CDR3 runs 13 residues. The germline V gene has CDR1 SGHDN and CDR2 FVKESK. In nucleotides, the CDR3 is TGTGCCAGCAGCCAAATAGGGGACACTGAAGCTTTCTTT. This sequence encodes CASSQIGDTEAFF.

CDR3 DNA: TGTGCCAGCAGCTTAATGACAGGGAGCTCCTACGAGCAGTACTTC. Protein product: CASSLMTGSSYEQYF. The chain couples TRBV11-1 to TRBJ2-7, with 7 bases matching TRBD1. V shed 2 bases and J 0 bases; nucleotides not matched to a gene: 4. The CDR3 contains 15 residues. Germline assignment: CDR1 SGHAT and CDR2 FQDESV (reference sequence).

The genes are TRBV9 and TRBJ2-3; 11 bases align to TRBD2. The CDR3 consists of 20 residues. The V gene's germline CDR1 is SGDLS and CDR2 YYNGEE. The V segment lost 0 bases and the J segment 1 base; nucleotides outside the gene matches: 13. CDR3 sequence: CASSVAEDSGRALGTDTQYF. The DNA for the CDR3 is TGTGCCAGCAGCGTAGCCGAGGATAGCGGGAGGGCCTTGGGCACAGATACGCAGTATTTT.

The CDR3 DNA sequence: TGCGCCAGCAGCCAAGAAGGGGGGGGCCCCAATCAGCCCCAGCATTTT. This encodes CASSQEGGGPNQPQHF. The gene calls are TRBV4-1 and TRBJ1-5, with D possibly TRBD1 on 6 matching bases. V gave up 0 bases and J gave up 3 bases, with 12 bases separating them. This CDR3 has 16 amino acids. CDR1 and CDR2 from the germline V gene are MGHRA and YSYEKL.

The CDR3 DNA is TGTGCCAGCAGCTTAATGGACAGCACCGGGGAGCTGTTTTTT. Translated, it gives CASSLMDSTGELFF. This chain joins TRBV28 and TRBJ2-2; D possibly corresponds to TRBD1 (6 bases). In germline, CDR1 is MDHEN, CDR2 SYDVKM. V was clipped by 6 bases and J by 4 bases, with 12 bases between them. The CDR3 runs 14 residues.

The CDR3 reads CASSYSDPSGNIQYF. The CDR3 nucleotides read TGTGCCAGCAGTTACTCCGACCCTAGCGGGAACATTCAGTACTTC. V usage is TRBV6-6 and J usage is TRBJ2-4, with 8 bases aligning to TRBD2. V shed 0 bases, J shed 7 bases, and the junction held 5 bases outside the gene matches. Per the germline V gene, CDR1 is MNHNY and CDR2 is SVGAGI (reference sequence). The CDR3 extends over 15 amino acids.

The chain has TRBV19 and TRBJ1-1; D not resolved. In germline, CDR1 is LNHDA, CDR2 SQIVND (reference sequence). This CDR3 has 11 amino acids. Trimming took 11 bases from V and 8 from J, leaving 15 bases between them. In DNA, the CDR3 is TGTGCCTGTCACATCGGTCAAGAAGCTTTCTTT. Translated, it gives CACHIGQEAFF.

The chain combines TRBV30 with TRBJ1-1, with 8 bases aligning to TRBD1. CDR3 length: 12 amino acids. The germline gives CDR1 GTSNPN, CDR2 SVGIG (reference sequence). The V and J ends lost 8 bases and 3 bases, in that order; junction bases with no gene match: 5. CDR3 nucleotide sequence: TGTGCCGGACAGGGTTTGGACACTGAAGCTTTCTTT. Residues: CAGQGLDTEAFF. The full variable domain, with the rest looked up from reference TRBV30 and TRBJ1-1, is SQTIHQWPATLVQPVGSPLSLECTVEGTSNPNLYWYRQAAGRGLQLLFYSVGIGQISSEVPQNLSASRPQDRQFILSSKKLLLSDSGFYLCAGQGLDTEAFFGQGTRLTVV.

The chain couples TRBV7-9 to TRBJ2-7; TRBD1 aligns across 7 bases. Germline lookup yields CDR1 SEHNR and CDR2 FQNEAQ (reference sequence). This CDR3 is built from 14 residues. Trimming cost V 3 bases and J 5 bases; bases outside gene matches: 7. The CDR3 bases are TGTGCCAGCAGCTTCCGGCAGGGGGACCACGAGCAGTACTTC. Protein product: CASSFRQGDHEQYF.

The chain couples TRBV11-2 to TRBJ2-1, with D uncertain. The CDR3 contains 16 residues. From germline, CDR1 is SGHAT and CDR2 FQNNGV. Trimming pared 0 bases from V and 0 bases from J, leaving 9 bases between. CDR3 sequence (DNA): TGTGCCAGCAGCTTAGAGGCGGAGAGCTCCTACAATGAGCAGTTCTTC. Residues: CASSLEAESSYNEQFF.

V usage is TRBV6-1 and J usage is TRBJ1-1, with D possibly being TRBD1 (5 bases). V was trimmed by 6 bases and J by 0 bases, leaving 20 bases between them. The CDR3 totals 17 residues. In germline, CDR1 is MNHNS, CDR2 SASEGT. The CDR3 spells CASSLSLPGTLNTEAFF. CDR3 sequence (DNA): TGTGCCAGCAGCCTAAGCCTGCCCGGGACTTTGAACACTGAAGCTTTCTTT.

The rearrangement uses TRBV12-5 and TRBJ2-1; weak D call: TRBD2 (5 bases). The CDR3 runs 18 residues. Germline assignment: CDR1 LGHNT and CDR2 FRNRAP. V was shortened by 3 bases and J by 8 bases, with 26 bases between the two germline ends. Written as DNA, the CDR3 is TGTGCTAGTGGTTTTCAAGCGGAAAGTACGGACCAAAGGCATGAGCAGTTCTTC. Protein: CASGFQAESTDQRHEQFF.

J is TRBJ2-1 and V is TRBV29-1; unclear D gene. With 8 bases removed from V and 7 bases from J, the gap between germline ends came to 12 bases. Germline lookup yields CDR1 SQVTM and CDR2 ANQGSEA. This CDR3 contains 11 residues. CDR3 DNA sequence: TGCAGCTCCCTTCGAGAAAATGAGCAGTTCTTC. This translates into CSSLRENEQFF.

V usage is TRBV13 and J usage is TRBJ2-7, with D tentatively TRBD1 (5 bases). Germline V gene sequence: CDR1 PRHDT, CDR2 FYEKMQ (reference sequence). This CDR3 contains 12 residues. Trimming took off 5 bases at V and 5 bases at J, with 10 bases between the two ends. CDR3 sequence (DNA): TGTGCCAGCAGCCTAGACAGTAACGAGCAGTACTTC. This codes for CASSLDSNEQYF.

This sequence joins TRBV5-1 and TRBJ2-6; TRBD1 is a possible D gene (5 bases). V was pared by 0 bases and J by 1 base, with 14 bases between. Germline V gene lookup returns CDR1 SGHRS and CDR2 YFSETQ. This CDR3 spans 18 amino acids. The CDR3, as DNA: TGCGCCAGCAGCTTGGTAGGGGAATTCGTATCTGGGGCCAACGTCCTGACTTTC. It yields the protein CASSLVGEFVSGANVLTF.

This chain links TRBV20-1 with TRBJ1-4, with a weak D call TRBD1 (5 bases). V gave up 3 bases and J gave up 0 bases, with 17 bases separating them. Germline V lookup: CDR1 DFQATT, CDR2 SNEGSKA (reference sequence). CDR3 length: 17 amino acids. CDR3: CSASPAGGTATNEKLFF. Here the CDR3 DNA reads TGCAGTGCTAGTCCAGCGGGGGGGACTGCAACTAATGAAAAACTGTTTTTT.